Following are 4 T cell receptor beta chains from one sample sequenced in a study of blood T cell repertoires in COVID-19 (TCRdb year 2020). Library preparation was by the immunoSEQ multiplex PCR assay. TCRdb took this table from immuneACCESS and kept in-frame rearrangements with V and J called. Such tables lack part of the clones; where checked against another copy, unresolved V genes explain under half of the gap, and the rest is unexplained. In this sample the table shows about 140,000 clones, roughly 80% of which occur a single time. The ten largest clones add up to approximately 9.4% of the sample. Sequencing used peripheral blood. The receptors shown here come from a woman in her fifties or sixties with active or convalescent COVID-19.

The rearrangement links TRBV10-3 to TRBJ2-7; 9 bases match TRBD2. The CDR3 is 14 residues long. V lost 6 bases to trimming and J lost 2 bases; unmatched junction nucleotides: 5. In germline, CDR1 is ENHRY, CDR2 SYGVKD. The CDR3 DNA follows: TGTGCCATCAGCGATAGCGGGGGAACCTACGAGCAGTACTTC. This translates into CAISDSGGTYEQYF.

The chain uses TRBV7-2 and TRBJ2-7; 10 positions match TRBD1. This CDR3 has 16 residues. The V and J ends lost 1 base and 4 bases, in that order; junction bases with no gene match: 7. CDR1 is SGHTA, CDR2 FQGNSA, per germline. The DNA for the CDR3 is TGTGCCAGCAGCTTAGGGTCCCCGGGACAGGGGTACGAGCAGTACTTC. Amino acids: CASSLGSPGQGYEQYF.

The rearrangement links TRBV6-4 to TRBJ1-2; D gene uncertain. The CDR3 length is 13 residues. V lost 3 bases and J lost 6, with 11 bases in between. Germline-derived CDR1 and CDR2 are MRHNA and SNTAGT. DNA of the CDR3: TGTGCCAGCAGTGATCGGGGAGGAGATGGCTACACCTTC. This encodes CASSDRGGDGYTF.

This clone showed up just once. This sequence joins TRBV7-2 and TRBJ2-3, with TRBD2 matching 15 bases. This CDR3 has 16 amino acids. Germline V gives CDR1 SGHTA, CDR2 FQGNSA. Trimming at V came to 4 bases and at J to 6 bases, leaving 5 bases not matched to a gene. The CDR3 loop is CASSSGTSGRWDTQYF. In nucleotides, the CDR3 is TGTGCCAGCAGCTCCGGGACTAGCGGGAGGTGGGATACGCAGTATTTT.